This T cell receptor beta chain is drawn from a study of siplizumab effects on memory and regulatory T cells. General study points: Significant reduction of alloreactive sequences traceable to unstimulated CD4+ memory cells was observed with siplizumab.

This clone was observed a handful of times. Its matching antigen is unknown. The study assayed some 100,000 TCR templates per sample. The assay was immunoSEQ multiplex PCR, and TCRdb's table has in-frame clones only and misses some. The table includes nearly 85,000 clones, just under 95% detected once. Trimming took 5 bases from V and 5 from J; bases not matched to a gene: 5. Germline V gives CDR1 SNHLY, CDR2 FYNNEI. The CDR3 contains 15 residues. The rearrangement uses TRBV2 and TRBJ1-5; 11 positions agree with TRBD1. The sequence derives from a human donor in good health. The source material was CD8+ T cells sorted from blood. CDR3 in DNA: TGTGCCAGCAGTTTGGACAGGGGGCTTCATCAGCCCCAGCATTTT. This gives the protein CASSLDRGLHQPQHF. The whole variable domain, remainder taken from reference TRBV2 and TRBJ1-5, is EPEVTQTPSHQVTQMGQEVILRCVPISNHLYFYWYRQILGQKVEFLVSFYNNEISEKSEIFDDQFSVERPDGSNFTLKIRSTKLEDSAMYFCASSLDRGLHQPQHFGDGTRLSIL.